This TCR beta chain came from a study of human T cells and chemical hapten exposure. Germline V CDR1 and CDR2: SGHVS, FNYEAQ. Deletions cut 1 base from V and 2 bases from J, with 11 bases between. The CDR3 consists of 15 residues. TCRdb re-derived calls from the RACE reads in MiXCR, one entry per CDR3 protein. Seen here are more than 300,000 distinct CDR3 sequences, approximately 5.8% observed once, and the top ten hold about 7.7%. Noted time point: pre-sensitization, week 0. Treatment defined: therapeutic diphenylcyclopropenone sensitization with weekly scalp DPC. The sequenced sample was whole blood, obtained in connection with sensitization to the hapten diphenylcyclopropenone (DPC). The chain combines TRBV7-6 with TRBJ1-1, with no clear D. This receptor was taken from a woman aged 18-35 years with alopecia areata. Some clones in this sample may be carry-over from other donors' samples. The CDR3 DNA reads TGTGCCAGCAGCTTAGATCCCCGACTAAACACTGAAGCTTTCTTT. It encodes CASSLDPRLNTEAFF.